The 2 T cell receptor beta chains below all came from one sample that was sequenced in a study of cytomegalovirus exposure and HLA in healthy donors. The PCR had 60 Vbeta and 13 Jbeta primers. The data were produced by immunoSEQ multiplex PCR, yet TCRdb's version contains in-frame clones alone and is incomplete. This table holds fewer than 200,000 clones, roughly 85% found once. Sequenced material: PBMCs. The receptors come from a male donor in good health and CMV-seronegative.

The V and J genes are TRBV7-9 and TRBJ1-2; the D is unclear. Between the trimmed V and J ends, which lost 8 bases and 10 bases, there was a span of 17 bases. Per the germline V gene, CDR1 is SEHNR and CDR2 is FQNEAQ (reference sequence). This CDR3 has 12 amino acids. Here the CDR3 reads CASWLDEAFYTF. CDR3 DNA: TGTGCCAGCTGGCTTGATGAGGCCTTCTACACCTTC.

A few counts support this clone. The rearrangement uses TRBV11-2 and TRBJ2-2; perhaps TRBD1 as D (7 bases). The CDR3 runs to 17 residues. CDR1 is SGHAT, CDR2 FQNNGV, per germline. V was cut by 5 bases and J by 3 bases, with 19 bases left in between. Here the CDR3 DNA reads TGTGCCAGCAGCCTCAAACTCAGGGGGGAGGACACCGGGGAGCTGTTTTTT. Translated: CASSLKLRGEDTGELFF.